A selection of T cell receptor beta chains follows, all from one sample in a study of shared clonotypes between healthy human individuals. TCRdb's table, derived via immunoSEQ multiplex PCR, lists solely in-frame clones and lacks some. This table holds around 2.1 million clones, about 92% found once. Sequenced: naive CD8+ T cells from PBMCs. All receptors derive from a man between 18 and 29 years old in good health. Some clones in this sample may be carry-over from other donors' samples. The CDR3 runs from the conserved cysteine through the conserved F or W. A D gene is named only where the DNA matches it firmly. Rows may omit the clone size; those that give it use once, few, many or a size class.

d_gene,j_gene,v_gene,abundance,CDR3aa,CDR3nt
-,TRBJ2-2,TRBV27,-,CASSLYFPGELFF,TGTGCCAGCAGTTTATATTTCCCCGGGGAGCTGTTTTTT
TRBD1,TRBJ1-2,TRBV27,-,CASSLDSGTGAANYGYTF,TGTGCCAGCAGTTTAGATTCCGGGACAGGGGCTGCTAACTATGGCTACACCTTC
TRBD1,TRBJ2-2,TRBV27,-,CASSPTPQGSGELFF,TGTGCCAGCAGTCCGACCCCACAGGGGTCCGGGGAGCTGTTTTTT
TRBD2,TRBJ2-2,TRBV18,-,CASSLPREASNTGELFF,TGTGCCAGCTCACTACCCCGGGAGGCTTCGAACACCGGGGAGCTGTTTTTT
TRBD1,TRBJ1-3,TRBV7-9,-,CASSYGGQGVGNTIYF,TGTGCCAGCAGCTACGGGGGACAGGGGGTTGGAAACACCATATATTTT
TRBD1,TRBJ1-5,TRBV27,-,CASSPSWGDRDQPQHF,TGTGCCAGCAGTCCGTCGTGGGGGGACAGGGATCAGCCCCAGCATTTT
TRBD2,TRBJ2-7,TRBV7-2,-,CASSEIAGWSYEQYF,TGTGCCAGCAGCGAGATAGCGGGATGGTCCTACGAGCAGTACTTC
-,TRBJ2-2,TRBV4-1,-,CASSQRVAGELFF,TGCGCCAGCAGCCAGCGGGTTGCCGGGGAGCTGTTTTTT
-,TRBJ2-1,TRBV30,-,CAWKQENSYNEQFF,TGTGCCTGGAAGCAGGAGAACTCCTACAATGAGCAGTTCTTC
-,TRBJ1-2,TRBV6-1,-,CASGAGLYGYTF,TGTGCCAGCGGGGCGGGCTTATATGGCTACACCTTC
-,TRBJ2-1,TRBV28,-,CASTFVDAAYNEQFF,TGTGCCAGCACTTTCGTCGACGCGGCCTACAATGAGCAGTTCTTC
TRBD1,TRBJ1-4,TRBV27,-,CASSQDRAPGEKLFF,TGTGCCAGCAGTCAGGACAGGGCCCCCGGGGAAAAACTGTTTTTT
-,TRBJ2-7,TRBV27,once,CASREDSTYEQYF,TGTGCCAGCAGGGAGGACAGTACCTACGAGCAGTACTTC
-,TRBJ2-7,TRBV7-6,-,CASSSLRSASYEQYF,TGTGCCAGCAGCTCCTTGCGTTCGGCCTCCTACGAGCAGTACTTC
TRBD2,TRBJ2-5,TRBV29-1,-,CSGLGGQETQYF,TGCAGCGGCCTGGGGGGGCAAGAGACCCAGTACTTC
TRBD2,TRBJ2-7,TRBV13,-,CASSSTGTSGYEQYF,TGTGCCAGCAGCTCCACCGGGACTAGCGGATACGAGCAGTACTTC
-,TRBJ2-1,TRBV7-9,-,CASSPSMGRKYNEQFF,TGTGCCAGCAGCCCGAGTATGGGCAGGAAATACAATGAGCAGTTCTTC
TRBD1,TRBJ1-5,TRBV30,-,CAWSVEGAQPQHF,TGTGCCTGGAGTGTAGAGGGGGCTCAGCCCCAGCATTTT
-,TRBJ2-7,TRBV27,once,CASKLAGLTYEQYF,TGTGCCAGCAAATTAGCTGGACTTACCTACGAGCAGTACTTC
-,TRBJ2-1,TRBV19,-,CASSIPPLDNEQFF,TGTGCCAGTAGTATACCCCCTCTGGACAATGAGCAGTTCTTC
-,TRBJ2-7,TRBV11-2,-,CASRSRTGSIHEQYF,TGTGCCAGCAGGTCTAGGACCGGGAGTATTCACGAGCAGTACTTC
TRBD1,TRBJ2-3,TRBV19,-,CASSTRQGPDTQYF,TGTGCCAGTAGTACCAGACAGGGTCCAGATACGCAGTATTTT
-,TRBJ2-1,TRBV2,-,CASSDGRFFF,TGTGCCAGCAGTGACGGGAGATTCTTCTTC
-,TRBJ2-7,TRBV6-1,-,CASKTDRQISYEQYF,TGTGCCAGCAAGACTGACAGGCAGATCTCCTACGAGCAGTACTTC